This is a list of T cell receptor beta chains from one sample in a study of shared clonotypes between healthy human individuals. The repertoire was sequenced with immunoSEQ multiplex PCR; TCRdb's copy has only in-frame clones and lacks some. The profile covers fewer than 600,000 clones, with about 76% appearing a single time and about 13% taken by the ten largest. Sequencing was carried out using PBMCs. The receptors stem from a woman aged 40 to 50 in good health. Some clones in this sample may be carry-over from other donors' samples. Each CDR3 is given with its conserved first and last residue. A D gene is named only where the DNA matches it firmly. Size values are once, few and many counts, or a class for expanded clones, and some rows have none.

size,V,J,D,CDR3,DNA
-,TRBV18,TRBJ2-3,TRBD2,CASSPGGRATDTQYF,TGTGCCAGCTCACCCGGCGGGAGGGCCACAGATACGCAGTATTTT
-,TRBV5-1,TRBJ2-7,TRBD2,CASRITILAEVKEQYF,TGCGCCAGCAGGATAACCATTCTAGCGGAAGTCAAGGAGCAGTACTTC
once,TRBV15,TRBJ2-7,TRBD1,CAVRPRDRLYEQYF,TGTGCCGTTAGACCCCGGGACAGATTATACGAGCAGTACTTC
-,TRBV4-2,TRBJ1-2,TRBD1,CASSQPDRENYGYTF,TGTGCCAGCAGCCAACCGGACAGGGAGAACTATGGCTACACCTTC
once,TRBV7-8,TRBJ2-1,-,CASSLGRDGEQFF,TGTGCCAGCAGCTTAGGCAGGGATGGGGAGCAGTTCTTC
-,TRBV19,TRBJ1-2,TRBD1,CASSRQGARDGYTF,TGTGCCAGTAGTAGACAGGGGGCGAGAGATGGCTACACCTTC
-,TRBV4-1,TRBJ2-7,-,CASSQVDMGFSYEQYF,TGCGCCAGCAGCCAAGTCGACATGGGTTTCTCCTACGAGCAGTACTTC
-,TRBV11-2,TRBJ2-1,-,CASSLRTPPASYNEQFF,TGTGCCAGCAGCTTAAGAACCCCCCCGGCCTCCTACAATGAGCAGTTCTTC
-,TRBV5-5,TRBJ2-7,-,CASSLVFGSPYEQYF,TGTGCCAGCAGCTTGGTCTTCGGGAGTCCCTACGAGCAGTACTTC
-,TRBV6-5,TRBJ1-1,-,CASSPRVNTEAFF,TGTGCCAGCAGTCCCAGGGTAAACACTGAAGCTTTCTTT
-,TRBV7-2,TRBJ1-2,TRBD1,CASSAPRRGDSGYTF,TGTGCCAGCAGCGCCCCGCGCAGGGGGGATTCTGGCTACACCTTC
few,TRBV15,TRBJ2-7,-,CATSRRTPFEQYF,TGTGCCACCAGCAGAAGGACCCCTTTTGAGCAGTACTTC
-,TRBV7-2,TRBJ1-2,TRBD1,CASSRSGQGSYGYTF,TGTGCCAGCAGCCGCAGCGGACAGGGCAGCTATGGCTACACCTTC
-,TRBV5-4,TRBJ1-2,TRBD1,CASSWDRGDGYTF,TGTGCCAGCAGCTGGGACAGGGGAGATGGCTACACCTTC
few,TRBV27,TRBJ2-1,TRBD1,CASSFRDRGNEQFF,TGTGCCAGCAGTTTTAGGGACAGGGGCAATGAGCAGTTCTTC
-,TRBV2,TRBJ2-7,-,CAGSEEASGWNEQYF,TGTGCCGGCAGTGAAGAAGCCTCAGGCTGGAACGAGCAGTACTTC
-,TRBV2,TRBJ2-5,-,CASSFYVAGETQYF,TGTGCCAGCAGTTTTTATGTAGCCGGGGAGACCCAGTACTTC
-,TRBV9,TRBJ1-1,TRBD1,CASSPRTGVRNTEAFF,TGTGCCAGCAGCCCTCGGACAGGGGTGAGGAACACTGAAGCTTTCTTT
-,TRBV7-9,TRBJ2-7,TRBD1,CASSLDTGVPYEQYF,TGTGCCAGCAGCTTAGACACAGGGGTCCCCTACGAGCAGTACTTC
-,TRBV30,TRBJ2-5,TRBD2,CAWSPGPSGRGETQYF,TGTGCCTGGAGTCCCGGACCTAGCGGGAGGGGCGAGACCCAGTACTTC
-,TRBV7-6,TRBJ2-2,TRBD1,CASILGTGGTGELFF,TGTGCCAGCATCCTGGGGACAGGGGGCACCGGGGAGCTGTTTTTT
-,TRBV5-1,TRBJ2-1,TRBD2,CASSLEMLSGRAWNEQFF,TGCGCCAGCAGCTTGGAGATGCTTAGCGGGAGGGCCTGGAATGAGCAGTTCTTC
few,TRBV19,TRBJ2-2,TRBD2,CASSISGAGAGELFF,TGTGCCAGTAGTATTAGCGGGGCGGGGGCCGGGGAGCTGTTTTTT
few,TRBV28,TRBJ1-5,TRBD1,CASSPPGTGEGGNQPQHF,TGTGCCAGCAGCCCACCCGGGACAGGGGAAGGAGGCAATCAGCCCCAGCATTTT
once,TRBV19,TRBJ1-2,-,CASSRVGGMSAIGGYTF,TGTGCCAGTAGTAGAGTTGGGGGCATGTCAGCTATTGGCGGCTACACCTTC
-,TRBV7-8,TRBJ2-5,TRBD2,CASSLAGGQETQYF,TGTGCCAGCAGCTTAGCGGGAGGGCAAGAGACCCAGTACTTC
-,TRBV28,TRBJ1-2,-,CASLTPGQNYGYTF,TGTGCCAGCCTGACCCCTGGACAGAACTATGGCTACACCTTC
-,TRBV28,TRBJ1-1,-,CASTHELMNTEAFF,TGTGCCAGCACCCACGAACTAATGAACACTGAAGCTTTCTTT
-,TRBV7-2,TRBJ2-3,-,CASSLYGDSDTQYF,TGTGCCAGCAGCTTATATGGGGACTCAGATACGCAGTATTTT
-,TRBV5-1,TRBJ1-1,-,CASRLSNTEAFF,TGCGCCAGCAGGTTAAGTAACACTGAAGCTTTCTTT
-,TRBV5-1,TRBJ1-1,-,CASSFLDNTEAFF,TGCGCCAGCAGCTTTTTGGACAACACTGAAGCTTTCTTT
once,TRBV28,TRBJ2-7,-,CASRRGPSPSYEQYF,TGTGCCAGCAGACGCGGCCCAAGCCCCTCCTACGAGCAGTACTTC
few,TRBV18,TRBJ1-4,-,CASSPNRGRGANEKLFF,TGTGCCAGCTCACCTAACAGAGGGAGAGGGGCTAATGAAAAACTGTTTTTT
many,TRBV10-2,TRBJ1-2,-,CASSEYPPRDGYTF,TGCGCCAGCAGTGAGTATCCGCCGAGGGATGGCTACACCTTC
-,TRBV15,TRBJ2-7,TRBD1,CATSRDRVPGGPTYEQYF,TGTGCCACCAGCAGAGATCGCGTGCCAGGGGGCCCGACCTACGAGCAGTACTTC
-,TRBV11-2,TRBJ2-5,-,CASSLKETQYF,TGTGCCAGCAGCTTGAAAGAGACCCAGTACTTC
-,TRBV6-5,TRBJ1-1,-,CASSYSRGRGGGEAFF,TGTGCCAGCAGTTACTCGAGGGGCAGGGGTGGAGGTGAAGCTTTCTTT
-,TRBV4-1,TRBJ1-4,-,CASSLFGTDPNEKLFF,TGCGCCAGCAGCCTCTTTGGGACGGACCCTAATGAAAAACTGTTTTTT
-,TRBV7-9,TRBJ2-5,-,CASSPDGGGLIPETQYF,TGTGCCAGCAGCCCCGATGGGGGAGGTCTTATTCCGGAGACCCAGTACTTC